This T cell receptor (beta chain) was identified during a study of identical twins. Overall study results and limits: Insertions were reduced in abundant cord blood beta clonotypes but not in memory repertoires. Less excess twin sharing appeared in beta out-of-frame sequences.

Points on this clonotype: What it binds is unknown.

A universal primer site came from template switching; cDNA carried unique molecular identifiers. A single record per CDR3 protein comes from TCRdb applying MiXCR to the 5' RACE reads. The sample has some 1,700,000 distinct CDR3 sequences; around 29% are singletons. All donors comprised healthy Caucasians. Sequenced material: cord blood. This receptor was taken from a newborn girl in good health.

The CDR3 nucleotides are TGTGCCATCAGTACAGGGGGACTAGCCTACAATGAGCAGTTCTTC. Protein sequence: CAISTGGLAYNEQFF. The chain uses TRBV10-3 and TRBJ2-1; D possibly matches TRBD1 or TRBD2 (8 bases each). This CDR3 contains 15 residues. Trimming pared 5 bases from V and 2 bases from J, leaving 13 bases between. CDR1 ENHRY and CDR2 SYGVKD come from the germline V gene.